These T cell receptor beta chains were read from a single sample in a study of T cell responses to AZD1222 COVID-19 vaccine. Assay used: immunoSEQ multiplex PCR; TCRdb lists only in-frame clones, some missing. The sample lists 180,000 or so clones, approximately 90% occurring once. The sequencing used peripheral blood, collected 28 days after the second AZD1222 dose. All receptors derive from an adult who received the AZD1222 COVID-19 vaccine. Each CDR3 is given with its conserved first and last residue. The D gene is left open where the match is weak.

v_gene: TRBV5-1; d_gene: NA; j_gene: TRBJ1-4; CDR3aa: CASSPGGGTNEKLFF
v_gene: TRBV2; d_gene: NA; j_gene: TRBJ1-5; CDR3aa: CASSEIGSSNQPQHF
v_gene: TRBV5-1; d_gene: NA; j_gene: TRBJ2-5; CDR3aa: CASSLRVQGETQYF
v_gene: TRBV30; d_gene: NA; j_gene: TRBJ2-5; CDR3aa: CACSPEGETQYF
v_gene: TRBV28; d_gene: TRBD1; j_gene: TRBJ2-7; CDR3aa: CASSPPGQNYEQYF
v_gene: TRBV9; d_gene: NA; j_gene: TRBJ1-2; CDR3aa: CASSVAVRSDYGYTF
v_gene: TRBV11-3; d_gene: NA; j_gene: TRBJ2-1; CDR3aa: CASSLGSGSNYNEQFF
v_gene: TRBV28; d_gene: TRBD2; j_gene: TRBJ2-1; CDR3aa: CASSSGLAGDNNEQFF
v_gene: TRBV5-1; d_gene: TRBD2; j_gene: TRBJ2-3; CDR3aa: CASSGTSRSPSTDTQYF
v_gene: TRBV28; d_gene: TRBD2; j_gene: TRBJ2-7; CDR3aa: CASRTGTSGNYEQYF
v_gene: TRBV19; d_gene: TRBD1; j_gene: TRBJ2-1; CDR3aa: CASSSRNRQGKEQFF
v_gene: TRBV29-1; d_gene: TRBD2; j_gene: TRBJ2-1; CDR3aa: CSAGTSGYNEQFF
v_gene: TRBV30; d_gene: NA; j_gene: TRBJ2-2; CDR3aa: CAWSENTGELFF
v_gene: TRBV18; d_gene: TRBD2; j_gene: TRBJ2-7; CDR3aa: CASSPGTSFPEQYF
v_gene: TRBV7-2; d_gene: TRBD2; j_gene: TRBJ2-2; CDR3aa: CASSGGGTSGVGELFF
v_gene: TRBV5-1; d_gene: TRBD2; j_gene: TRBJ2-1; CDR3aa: CASSFSGGNEQFF
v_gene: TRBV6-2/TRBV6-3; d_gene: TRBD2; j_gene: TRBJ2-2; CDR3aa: CASSYPGLAGGLRTGELFF
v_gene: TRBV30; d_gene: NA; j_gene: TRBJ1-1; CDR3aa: CAWSVPGVF
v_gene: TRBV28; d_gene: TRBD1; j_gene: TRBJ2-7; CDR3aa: CASSSTGTADKEQYF
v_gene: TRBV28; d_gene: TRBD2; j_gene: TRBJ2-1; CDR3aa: CASSRFPRLAFDEQFF
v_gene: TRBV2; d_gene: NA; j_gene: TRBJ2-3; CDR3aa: CAISKDRGTDTQYF
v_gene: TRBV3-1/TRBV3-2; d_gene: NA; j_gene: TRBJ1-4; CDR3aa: CAWGTGQVGEKLFF
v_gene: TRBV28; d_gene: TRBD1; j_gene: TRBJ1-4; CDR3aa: CASQGAPNEKLFF
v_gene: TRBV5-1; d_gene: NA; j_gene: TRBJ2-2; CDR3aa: CASSLAGATGELFF
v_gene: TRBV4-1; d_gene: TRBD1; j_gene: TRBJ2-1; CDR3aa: CASSQEGRDRGTEQFF
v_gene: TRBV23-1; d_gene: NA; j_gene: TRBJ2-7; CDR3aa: CASTGAPYEQYF
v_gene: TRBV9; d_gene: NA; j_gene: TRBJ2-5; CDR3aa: CASSEGGQETQYF
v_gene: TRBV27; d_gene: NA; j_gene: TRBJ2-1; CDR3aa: CASRAPSHNEQFF
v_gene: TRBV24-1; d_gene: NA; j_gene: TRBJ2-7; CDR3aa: CATSRGGSYEQYF
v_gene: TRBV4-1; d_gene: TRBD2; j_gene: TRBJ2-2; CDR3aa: CASSQPLAGTGELFF
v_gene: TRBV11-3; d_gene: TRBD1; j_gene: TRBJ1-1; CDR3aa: CASSRGQGPSEAFF
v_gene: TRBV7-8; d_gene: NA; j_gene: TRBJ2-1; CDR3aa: CASSFGGGYNEQFF
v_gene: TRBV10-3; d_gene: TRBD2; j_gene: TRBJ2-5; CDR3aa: CAAWGGETQYF
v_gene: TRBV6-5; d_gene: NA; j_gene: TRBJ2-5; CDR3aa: CASTSSFGHQETQYF
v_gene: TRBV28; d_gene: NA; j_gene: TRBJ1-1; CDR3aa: CAIHSQMNTEAFF
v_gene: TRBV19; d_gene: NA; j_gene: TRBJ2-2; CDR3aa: CASSPWAPPNTGELFF
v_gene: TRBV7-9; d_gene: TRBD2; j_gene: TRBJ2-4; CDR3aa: CASSVSGAENIQYF
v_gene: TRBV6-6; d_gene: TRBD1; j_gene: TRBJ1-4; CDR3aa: CASRGTGDEKLFF
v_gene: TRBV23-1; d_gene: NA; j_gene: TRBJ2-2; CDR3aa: CASSHSGQNTGELFF